The 20 T cell receptor beta chains listed next were all sequenced from one sample in a study of blood T cell repertoires in COVID-19. Assay used: immunoSEQ multiplex PCR; TCRdb lists only in-frame clones, some missing. The sample yields about 260,000 clones, around four fifths seen once. Source material: peripheral blood. The receptors derive from a man in his sixties who had recovered from COVID-19.

CDR3 loop: CASDTGGGSGANVLTF. For the CDR3, the DNA is TGTGCCAGCGACACAGGGGGAGGTTCTGGGGCCAACGTCCTGACTTTC. The rearrangement joins TRBV2 to TRBJ2-6, with 8 positions matching TRBD1. J lost 1 base, V lost 8 bases, and 7 bases had no gene match. The CDR3 runs to 16 residues. Germline lookup yields CDR1 SNHLY and CDR2 FYNNEI.

The chain carries TRBV5-5 and TRBJ2-7; TRBD2 aligns across 7 bases. The CDR3 is 16 amino acids. The germline V gene encodes CDR1 SGHKS and CDR2 YYEKEE (reference sequence). Losses at the gene ends were 3 bases for V and 1 base for J; bases not matched to a gene: 10. CDR3 amino acids: CASSYRSGMMSYEQYF. The CDR3, as DNA: TGTGCCAGCAGCTACCGGAGCGGGATGATGTCCTACGAGCAGTACTTC.

V is TRBV10-2 and J is TRBJ2-2; TRBD2 aligns across 7 bases. V was pared by 3 bases and J by 4 bases, with 8 bases of the junction left unmatched. The CDR3 covers 16 residues. The germline V gene encodes CDR1 WSHSY and CDR2 SAAADI. Here the CDR3 reads CASSDRAGVITGELFF. In nucleotides, the CDR3 is TGCGCCAGCAGTGACAGGGCGGGAGTGATCACCGGGGAGCTGTTTTTT.

The chain employs TRBV30 and TRBJ1-1; D gene unclear. This CDR3 comprises 13 residues. CDR1 and CDR2 (germline): GTSNPN, SVGIG (reference sequence). V was pared by 0 bases and J by 8 bases, with 13 bases between. As DNA, the CDR3 is TGTGCCTGGAGTGTAGCGGCGTTTTCGGAAGCTTTCTTT. This sequence encodes CAWSVAAFSEAFF.

The rearrangement links TRBV28 to TRBJ1-1; TRBD1 matches at 7 bases. The CDR3 is made up of 15 amino acids. CDR1 MDHEN and CDR2 SYDVKM come from the germline V gene. Unmatched junction bases numbered 12, after V lost 6 bases and J lost 5 bases. The chain's CDR3 is CASRSADRVGTEAFF. CDR3 nucleotides: TGTGCCAGCAGATCCGCCGACAGGGTGGGAACTGAAGCTTTCTTT.

This chain joins TRBV2 and TRBJ2-7, with 7 bases that match TRBD2. The CDR3 contains 16 residues. Germline V gene data show CDR1 as SNHLY and CDR2 as FYNNEI. V was clipped by 2 bases and J by 3 bases; unmatched bases: 10. The CDR3 DNA reads TGTGCCAGCAGTGAACCTGGGAGCGGGACCAGCTACGAGCAGTACTTC. This codes for CASSEPGSGTSYEQYF.

This sequence joins TRBV3-1 (or the pseudogene TRBV3-2) and TRBJ2-1, with a tentative D call TRBD2 (6 bases). Germline CDR1 reads LGHDT; CDR2 reads YNNKEL (reference sequence). Trimming cost V 4 bases and J 6 bases, with 13 bases left between them. The CDR3 has 14 residues. The CDR3: CASSRRTKSNEQFF. The CDR3 DNA reads TGTGCCAGCAGCCGTAGGACTAAGAGCAATGAGCAGTTCTTC.

Only one count was recorded for this clone. The chain joins TRBV6-5 to TRBJ2-1; 12 bases map to TRBD2. V shed 7 bases and J 6 bases; nucleotides not matched to a gene: 7. The CDR3 runs to 15 residues. The germline gives CDR1 MNHEY, CDR2 SVGAGI. CDR3 in amino acids: CASTPRGLAGNEQFF. The CDR3 DNA sequence: TGTGCCAGCACCCCTAGGGGACTAGCGGGCAATGAGCAGTTCTTC.

This chain links TRBV27 with TRBJ1-3, with 7 bases aligning to TRBD1. The CDR3 spans 13 residues. With 4 bases clipped from V and 4 bases from J, the junction kept 1 base outside the gene matches. CDR1 and CDR2 from the germline V gene are MNHEY and SMNVEV (reference sequence). The CDR3 region is CASSSTGGNTIYF. The CDR3 nucleotides read TGTGCCAGCAGTTCGACAGGGGGAAACACCATATATTTT.

This clone was seen only a few times. The chain employs TRBV18 and TRBJ2-5, with 12 bases matching TRBD2. V trimming: 4 bases; J trimming: 2 bases; junction bases outside the gene matches: 2. The CDR3 length is 15 residues. Germline V CDR1 and CDR2: KGHSH, LQKENI. The CDR3: CASSRLAGDQETQYF. The CDR3 nucleotides read TGTGCCAGCTCACGACTAGCGGGGGATCAAGAGACCCAGTACTTC.

This clone was seen just once. The V call is TRBV15, the J call TRBJ1-4, with TRBD1 as a possible D gene (6 bases). CDR3 length equals 14 residues. CDR1 and CDR2 from the germline V gene are LNHNV and YYDKDF (reference sequence). With 5 bases removed from V and 8 bases from J, the gap between germline ends came to 15 bases. CDR3 DNA: TGTGCCACCAGCCGCGCAGGGGTGATGGAAAAACTGTTTTTT. It yields the protein CATSRAGVMEKLFF.

In this sample, this clone turned up many times. The chain employs TRBV7-6 and TRBJ1-1; no reliable D call. V lost 8 bases and J 4 bases, leaving 14 bases between the germline ends. This CDR3 is built from 13 residues. CDR1 SGHVS and CDR2 FNYEAQ come from the germline V gene. CDR3 loop: CASQSGRLTEAFF. CDR3 in DNA: TGTGCCAGCCAGAGCGGGAGGCTCACTGAAGCTTTCTTT.

The chain joins TRBV10-1 to TRBJ2-7; the D gene is possibly TRBD2 (6 bases). The CDR3 contains 14 residues. Germline loops: CDR1 WNHNN, CDR2 SYGVQD (reference sequence). The ends were cut back, 3 bases at V and 1 base at J, with 10 bases in the middle. The CDR3 bases are TGCGCCAGCAGTGATGGGGGGTCTTCCTACGAGCAGTACTTC. As protein: CASSDGGSSYEQYF.

This clone is a singleton in its sample. The gene calls are TRBV3-1 (or the pseudogene TRBV3-2) and TRBJ1-2; D gene unclear. The CDR3 sequence is 14 residues long. Germline-derived CDR1 and CDR2 are LGHDT and YNNKEL (reference sequence). V lost 0 bases and J 2 bases, leaving 7 bases between the germline ends. The DNA for the CDR3 is TGTGCCAGCAGCCAAGATTCGGGGAACTATGGCTACACCTTC. Its translation: CASSQDSGNYGYTF.

The chain carries TRBV14 and TRBJ2-7, with 14 positions matching TRBD2. This CDR3 contains 16 residues. CDR1 and CDR2 (germline): SGHDN, FVKESK. The J segment lost 5 bases and the V segment lost 4 bases, leaving 7 bases of the junction unmatched. As DNA, the CDR3 is TGTGCCAGCAGCCGGGCGGGACTAGCGGGAGCCCACGAGCAGTACTTC. This sequence encodes CASSRAGLAGAHEQYF. The full variable domain, completed using reference TRBV14 and TRBJ2-7, is EAGVTQFPSHSVIEKGQTVTLRCDPISGHDNLYWYRRVMGKEIKFLLHFVKESKQDESGMPNNRFLAERTGGTYSTLKVQPAELEDSGVYFCASSRAGLAGAHEQYFGPGTRLTVT.

V usage is TRBV15 and J usage is TRBJ1-5; 7 bases align to TRBD1. V trimming: 5 bases; J trimming: 4 bases; junction bases outside the gene matches: 8. CDR1 is LNHNV and CDR2 is YYDKDF in the germline V gene (reference sequence). The CDR3 runs 15 residues. CDR3 DNA sequence: TGTGCCACCAGCTCCACCTCGACAGGGAATCAGCCCCAGCATTTT. Its translation is CATSSTSTGNQPQHF. Full variable domain (remainder filled in from reference TRBV15 and TRBJ1-5): DAMVIQNPRYQVTQFGKPVTLSCSQTLNHNVMYWYQQKSSQAPKLLFHYYDKDFNNEADTPDNFQSRRPNTSFCFLDIRSPGLGDTAMYLCATSSTSTGNQPQHFGDGTRLSIL.

This chain joins TRBV27 and TRBJ2-3; the D gene is possibly TRBD1 (6 bases). V lost 3 bases to trimming and J lost 4 bases, with 20 bases between them. CDR3 length equals 17 residues. The germline V gene has CDR1 MNHEY and CDR2 SMNVEV (reference sequence). The DNA for the CDR3 is TGTGCCAGCAGTTTGGGGGCCCTGCCTGGGGGCCCAGATACGCAGTATTTT. Protein: CASSLGALPGGPDTQYF.

The CDR3 region is CASSFLLYEQYF. In DNA form, the CDR3 reads TGTGCCAGCAGTTTCTTACTCTACGAGCAGTACTTC. This chain links TRBV12-3 or TRBV12-4 with TRBJ2-7; D is ambiguous. V lost 3 bases to trimming and J lost 3 bases, with 6 bases between them. This CDR3 contains 12 residues.

This clone was detected only a few times. The rearrangement uses TRBV7-9 and TRBJ1-5; no definite D call. The CDR3 runs to 12 residues. Germline assignment: CDR1 SEHNR and CDR2 FQNEAQ (reference sequence). V lost 5 bases, J lost 8 bases, and 10 bases lay in between. CDR3 region: CASSQGAEPQHF. CDR3 sequence (DNA): TGTGCCAGCAGCCAAGGCGCGGAGCCCCAGCATTTT.

V gene TRBV4-1 combines with J gene TRBJ1-2, with TRBD1 matching 7 bases. J gave up 4 bases and V 2 bases, and 4 bases lay outside the gene matches. The germline CDR1 and CDR2 sequences are MGHRA and YSYEKL. The CDR3 spans 14 residues. This chain's CDR3 is CASSQTQGFYGYTF. The CDR3 DNA reads TGCGCCAGCAGCCAAACACAGGGGTTCTATGGCTACACCTTC.